Included here is one T cell receptor (beta chain) sequence, with context. Many counts were recorded for this clonotype. Its binding antigen is unknown. Per-base quality was not reported, and no clone a single base away is much larger than it. This sample stems from a study of neurological immune-mediated disorders (dated by TCRdb to the late 2010s). Concerning the study at large: Using UMI-based sequencing, the study compared peripheral blood TCR-beta repertoires from patients with HTLV-I-associated myelopathy (HAM/TSP), patients with multiple sclerosis, and healthy controls. The roughly 100 TCR-beta libraries covered PBMC samples along with longitudinal samples, technical triplicates, and paired sorted CD4+ and CD8+ T-cell subsets. Longitudinal HAM/TSP donors and healthy donors each had 3 time-points at intervals of roughly 3-40 months. The cohort included about 70 subjects: roughly 14 with HAM/TSP, about 34 with multiple sclerosis, and around 20 healthy controls. Summary of the overall study and its limitations: TCR clonal expansion was highest in HAM/TSP patients and lowest in MS patients, with MS patients falling below even healthy controls. Expanded clones from different subjects shared no identical CDR3 amino acid sequences, which suggests that TCR-beta repertoires were private in all groups.

cDNA synthesis used template-switch 5'RACE with a primer carrying a 10-nucleotide random unique molecular identifier tagging each TCR transcript. Over 170 million TCR-beta sequences, covering 15-18 subjects, were produced in each sequencing run. The RNeasy kit was used for extraction of total RNA. Using the KAPA Real-time Library Amplification kit, TCR-beta VDJ regions were amplified with primers for the TCR constant region and the 5'RACE anchor. A first PCR added sample indexes and Illumina adaptors, and a second PCR then raised library yield. The roughly 650 bp TCR product was size-selected on a 2% E-gel SizeSelection system after Ampure bead purification. Before pooling, library quality was assessed on a Bioanalyzer, concentration was determined with Qubit, and library quantification was performed with the Kapa Library Quantification kit. Paired-end 2 x 150 bp sequencing of the libraries was performed on an Illumina HiSeq 2500. To increase sequence diversity, about 25-31% phiX was spiked into each library pool. The authors' pipeline ran thus. Quality-filtered reads were processed with the UMI-based MiGEC pipeline, which removed over 85% of raw TCR sequences during error correction. VDJ genes were aligned to IMGT germline references, and each clonotype was defined by a unique CDR3 amino acid sequence together with V-J genes. Clonal expansion, Shannon diversity and CDR3 relatedness were evaluated with VDJtools (CalcPairwiseDistances, ClusterSamples), while phylogenetic trees were built in CLCbio workbench. Using coefficient-of-variation modelling across technical triplicates, the study counted a clone as expanded if it had at least 8 unique UMIs. TCRdb handled the public reads itself, with Q25 trimming in fastp and clone calling in MiXCR, and kept productive beta chains. Entries are consolidated by CDR3 protein sequence, retaining the most common genes and DNA. The V and J calls, along with clone size, are taken from TCRdb and not from the paper's own processing. For this sample the table gives tens of thousands of distinct CDR3 sequences, of which about 10% were detected only once. The ten largest clonotypes hold about 6.6% of the sample.

The time point label on this specimen signifies: longitudinal time-point 1 (baseline). Unsorted PBMC libraries were generated from 2 million PBMCs stored in RNAlater at -80 °C until RNA extraction. PBMCs were separated from peripheral blood using Ficoll-Hypaque density gradient centrifugation and then cryopreserved in liquid nitrogen. The clonotype originates from a male donor with HTLV-1-associated myelopathy (HAM/TSP). Sequencing was carried out using PBMCs.

The DNA sequence reads TGCGCCAGCAGCCCCTCGGTCACAGATACGCAGTATTTT. The translation is CASSPSVTDTQYF. Recombination linked TRBV4-3 to TRBJ2-3; the D gene is not confidently resolved. The V end loses 4 bases and the J end loses 2 bases, and a stretch of 7 bases separates them. The CDR3 covers 13 residues, taking in both the cysteine and the phenylalanine. Only the CDR3 DNA stays, 39 bases, in frame from base 1. In the germline V gene, CDR1 corresponds to LGHNA and CDR2 to YSLEER.